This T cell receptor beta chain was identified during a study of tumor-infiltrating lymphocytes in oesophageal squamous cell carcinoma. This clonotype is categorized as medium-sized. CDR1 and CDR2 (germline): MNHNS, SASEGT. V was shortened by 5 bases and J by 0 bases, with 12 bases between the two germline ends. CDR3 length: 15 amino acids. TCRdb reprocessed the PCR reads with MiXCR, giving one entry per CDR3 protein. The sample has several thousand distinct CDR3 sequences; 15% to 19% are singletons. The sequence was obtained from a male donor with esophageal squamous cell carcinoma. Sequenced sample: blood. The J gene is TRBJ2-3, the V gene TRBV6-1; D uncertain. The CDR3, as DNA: TGTGCCAGCAGTCGATCCCGTGGTAGCACAGATACGCAGTATTTT. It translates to CASSRSRGSTDTQYF.